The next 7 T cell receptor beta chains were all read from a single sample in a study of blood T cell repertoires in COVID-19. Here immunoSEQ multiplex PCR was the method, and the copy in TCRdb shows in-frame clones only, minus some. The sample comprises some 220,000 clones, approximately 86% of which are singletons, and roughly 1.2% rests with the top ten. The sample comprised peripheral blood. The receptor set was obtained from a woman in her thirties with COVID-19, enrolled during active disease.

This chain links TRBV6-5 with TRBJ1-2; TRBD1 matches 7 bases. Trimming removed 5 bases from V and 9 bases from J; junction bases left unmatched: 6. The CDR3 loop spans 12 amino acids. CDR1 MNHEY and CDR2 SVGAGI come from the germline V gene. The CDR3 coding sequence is TGTGCCAGCAGTCAGCGACAGGGCAGCTACACCTTC. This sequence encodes CASSQRQGSYTF.

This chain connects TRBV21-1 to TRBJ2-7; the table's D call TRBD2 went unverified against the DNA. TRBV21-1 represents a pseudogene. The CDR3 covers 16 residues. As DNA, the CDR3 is TGTGCCAGCAGCTCCCCACGTCTGCGGAGCTCCTACGAGCAGTACTTC. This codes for CASSSPRLRSSYEQYF.

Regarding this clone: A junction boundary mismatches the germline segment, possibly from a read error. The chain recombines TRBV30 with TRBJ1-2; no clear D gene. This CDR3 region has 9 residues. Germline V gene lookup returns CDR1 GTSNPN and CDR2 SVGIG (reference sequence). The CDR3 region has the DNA TGTGCCTGGAACGACGGGAAGGCTTTC. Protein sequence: CAWNDGKAF.

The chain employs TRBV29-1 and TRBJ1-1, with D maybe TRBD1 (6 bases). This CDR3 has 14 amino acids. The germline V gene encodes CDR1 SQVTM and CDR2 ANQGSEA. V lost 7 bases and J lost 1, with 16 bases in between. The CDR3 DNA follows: TGCAGCGGGACATCGGACAGAGAGAACACTGAAGCTTTCTTT. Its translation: CSGTSDRENTEAFF.

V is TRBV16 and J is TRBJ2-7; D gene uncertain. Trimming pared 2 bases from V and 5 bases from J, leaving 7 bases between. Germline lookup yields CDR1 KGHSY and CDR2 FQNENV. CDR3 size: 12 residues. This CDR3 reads CASSQKRDEQYF. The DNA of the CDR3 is TGTGCCAGCAGCCAAAAAAGAGACGAGCAGTACTTC.

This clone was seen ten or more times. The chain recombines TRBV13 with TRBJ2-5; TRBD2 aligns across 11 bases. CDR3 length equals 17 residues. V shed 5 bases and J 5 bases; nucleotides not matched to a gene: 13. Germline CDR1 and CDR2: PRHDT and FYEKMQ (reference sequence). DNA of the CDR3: TGTGCCAGCAGCCCGGGACTAGCGGTCACTCAGGAGGAGACCCAGTACTTC. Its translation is CASSPGLAVTQEETQYF.

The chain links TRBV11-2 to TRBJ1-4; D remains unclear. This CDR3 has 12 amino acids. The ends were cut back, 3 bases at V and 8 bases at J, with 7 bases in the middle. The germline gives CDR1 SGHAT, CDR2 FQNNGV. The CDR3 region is CASSFDSEKLFF. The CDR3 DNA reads TGTGCCAGCAGCTTTGATAGCGAAAAACTGTTTTTT.